The sequence of this T cell receptor (beta chain) was determined in a study of T cell repertoires in cytomegalovirus infection. About the study: Based on public TCR beta signatures, there were indications of CMV infection and of a matching HLA type.

TCRdb fed the reads into MiXCR, producing one record per CDR3 protein. The top ten clones hold approximately 8% of a sample with approximately 630,000 distinct CDR3 sequences, 24% of them seen once. The germline V gene encodes CDR1 SGHTA and CDR2 FQGTGA. V gave up 2 bases and J gave up 1 base; unmatched junction bases: 10. This CDR3 region has 18 residues. Sequenced material: CD8+ T cells from PBMCs. V is TRBV7-3 and J is TRBJ2-3; 9 nucleotides align to TRBD2. This clonotype was obtained from a human donor in good health (CMV status not recorded). Some clones in this sample may be carry-over from other donors' samples. CDR3 in DNA: TGTGCCAGCAGCTTACGACGTCGGGGCGGGGGGGGCACAGATACGCAGTATTTT. It codes for CASSLRRRGGGGTDTQYF.